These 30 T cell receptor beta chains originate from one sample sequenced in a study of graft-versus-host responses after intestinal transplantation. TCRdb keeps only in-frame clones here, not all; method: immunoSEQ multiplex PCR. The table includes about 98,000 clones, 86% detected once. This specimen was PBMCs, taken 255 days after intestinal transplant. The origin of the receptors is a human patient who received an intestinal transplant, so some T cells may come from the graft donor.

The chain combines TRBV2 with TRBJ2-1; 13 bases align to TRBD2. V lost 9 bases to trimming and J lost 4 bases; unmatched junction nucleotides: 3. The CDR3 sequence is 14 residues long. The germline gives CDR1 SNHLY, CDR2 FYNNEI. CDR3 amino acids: CASMGLAGYNEQFF. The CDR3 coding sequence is TGTGCCAGTATGGGACTAGCGGGGTACAATGAGCAGTTCTTC.

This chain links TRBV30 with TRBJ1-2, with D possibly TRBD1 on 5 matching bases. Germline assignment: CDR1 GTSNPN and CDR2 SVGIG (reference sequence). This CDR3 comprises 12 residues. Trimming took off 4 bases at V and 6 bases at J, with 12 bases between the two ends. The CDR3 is CAWTRTLHGYTF. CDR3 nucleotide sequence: TGTGCCTGGACCCGGACACTACATGGCTACACCTTC. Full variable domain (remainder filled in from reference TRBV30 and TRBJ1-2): SQTIHQWPATLVQPVGSPLSLECTVEGTSNPNLYWYRQAAGRGLQLLFYSVGIGQISSEVPQNLSASRPQDRQFILSSKKLLLSDSGFYLCAWTRTLHGYTFGSGTRLTVV.

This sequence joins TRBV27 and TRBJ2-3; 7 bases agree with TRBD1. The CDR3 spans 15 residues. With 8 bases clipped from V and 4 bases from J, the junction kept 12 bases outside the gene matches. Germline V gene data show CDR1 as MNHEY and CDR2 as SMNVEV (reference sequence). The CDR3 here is CASALGRGRSDTQYF. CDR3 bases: TGTGCCAGCGCCCTGGGAAGGGGGCGGTCAGATACGCAGTATTTT.

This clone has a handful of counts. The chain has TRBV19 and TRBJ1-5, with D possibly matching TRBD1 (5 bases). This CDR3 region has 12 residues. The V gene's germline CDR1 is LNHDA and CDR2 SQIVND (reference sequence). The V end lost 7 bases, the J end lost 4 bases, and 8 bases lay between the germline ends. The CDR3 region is CASKEGNQPQHF. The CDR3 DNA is TGTGCCAGTAAGGAGGGGAATCAGCCCCAGCATTTT.

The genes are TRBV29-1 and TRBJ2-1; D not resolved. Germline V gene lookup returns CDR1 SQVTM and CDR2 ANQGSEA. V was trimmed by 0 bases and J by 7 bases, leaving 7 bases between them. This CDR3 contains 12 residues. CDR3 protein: CSVEDNRNEQFF. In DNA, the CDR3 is TGCAGCGTTGAAGATAACCGGAATGAGCAGTTCTTC.

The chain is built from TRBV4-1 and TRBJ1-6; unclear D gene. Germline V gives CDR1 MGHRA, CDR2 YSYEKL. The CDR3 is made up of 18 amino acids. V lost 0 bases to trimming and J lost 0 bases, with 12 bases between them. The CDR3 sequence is CASSQDRPGNSYNSPLHF. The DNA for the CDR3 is TGCGCCAGCAGCCAAGATCGACCCGGAAACTCCTATAATTCACCCCTCCACTTT.

The CDR3 sequence: CASSDGQGANSPLHF. The DNA for the CDR3 is TGTGCCAGCAGCGACGGACAGGGAGCAAATTCACCCCTCCACTTT. J is TRBJ1-6 and V is TRBV7-8; 8 bases are a match to TRBD1. The V segment lost 5 bases and the J segment 7 bases; nucleotides outside the gene matches: 7. Germline V gene sequence: CDR1 SGHVS, CDR2 FQNEAQ. CDR3 length: 15 residues.

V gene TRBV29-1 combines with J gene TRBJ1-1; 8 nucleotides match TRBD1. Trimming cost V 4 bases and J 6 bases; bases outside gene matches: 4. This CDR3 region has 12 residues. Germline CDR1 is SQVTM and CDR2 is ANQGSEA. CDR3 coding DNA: TGCAGCGTTGGAACAGGGGGGGCTGAAGCTTTCTTT. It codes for CSVGTGGAEAFF.

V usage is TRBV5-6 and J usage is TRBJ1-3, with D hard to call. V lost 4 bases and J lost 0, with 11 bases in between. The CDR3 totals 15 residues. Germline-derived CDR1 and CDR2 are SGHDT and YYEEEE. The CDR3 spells CASSLRPISGNTIYF. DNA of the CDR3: TGTGCCAGCAGCCTCCGACCCATCTCTGGAAACACCATATATTTT.

The CDR3 nucleotides are TGTGCCAGCAAACAGGGGCCCTATAGCAATCAGCCCCAGCATTTT. As protein: CASKQGPYSNQPQHF. This sequence joins TRBV2 and TRBJ1-5, with 7 bases identical to TRBD1. CDR1 and CDR2 from the germline V gene are SNHLY and FYNNEI. V lost 7 bases and J lost 0; bases outside the gene matches: 6. The length of the CDR3 is 15 residues.

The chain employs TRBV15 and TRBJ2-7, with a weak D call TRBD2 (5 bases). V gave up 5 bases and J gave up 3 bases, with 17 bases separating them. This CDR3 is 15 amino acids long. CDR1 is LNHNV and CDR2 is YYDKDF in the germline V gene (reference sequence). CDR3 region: CATSQGSVGIYEQYF. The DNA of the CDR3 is TGTGCCACCAGCCAAGGGAGCGTAGGTATCTACGAGCAGTACTTC.

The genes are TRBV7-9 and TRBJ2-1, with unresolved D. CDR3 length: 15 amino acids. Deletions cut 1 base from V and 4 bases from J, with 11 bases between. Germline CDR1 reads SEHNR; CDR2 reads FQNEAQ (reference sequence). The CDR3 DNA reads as TGTGCCAGCAGCTTAGGTGCAGGACGATACAATGAGCAGTTCTTC. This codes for CASSLGAGRYNEQFF. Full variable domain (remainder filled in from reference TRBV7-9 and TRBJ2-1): DTGVSQNPRHKITKRGQNVTFRCDPISEHNRLYWYRQTLGQGPEFLTYFQNEAQLEKSRLLSDRFSAERPKGSFSTLEIQRTEQGDSAMYLCASSLGAGRYNEQFFGPGTRLTVL.

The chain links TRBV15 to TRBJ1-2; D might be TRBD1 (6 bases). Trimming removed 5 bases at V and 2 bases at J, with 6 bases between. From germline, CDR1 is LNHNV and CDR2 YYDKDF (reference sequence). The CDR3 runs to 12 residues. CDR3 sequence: CATSDRNYGYTF. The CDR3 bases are TGTGCCACCAGCGACAGGAACTATGGCTACACCTTC.

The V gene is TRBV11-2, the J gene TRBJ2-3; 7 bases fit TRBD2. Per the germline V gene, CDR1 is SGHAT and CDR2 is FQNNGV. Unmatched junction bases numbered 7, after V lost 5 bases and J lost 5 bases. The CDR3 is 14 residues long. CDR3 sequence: CASSTAGERDTQYF. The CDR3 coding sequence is TGTGCCAGCAGCACCGCGGGAGAAAGAGATACGCAGTATTTT.

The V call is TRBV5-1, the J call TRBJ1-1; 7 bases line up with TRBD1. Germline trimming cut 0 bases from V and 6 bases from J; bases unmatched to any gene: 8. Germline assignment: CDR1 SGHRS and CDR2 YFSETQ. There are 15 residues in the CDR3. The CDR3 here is CASSLGRGRGAEAFF. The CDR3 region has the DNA TGCGCCAGCAGCTTGGGCAGGGGGAGAGGTGCTGAAGCTTTCTTT.

CDR3 in amino acids: CASSLTRLAKNIQYF. In nucleotides, the CDR3 is TGTGCCAGCAGCTTGACCCGGCTAGCCAAAAACATTCAGTACTTC. The chain recombines TRBV5-6 with TRBJ2-4; D ambiguous. The CDR3 is made up of 15 amino acids. V was clipped by 1 base and J by 0 bases, with 8 bases between them. Germline CDR1 is SGHDT and CDR2 is YYEEEE.

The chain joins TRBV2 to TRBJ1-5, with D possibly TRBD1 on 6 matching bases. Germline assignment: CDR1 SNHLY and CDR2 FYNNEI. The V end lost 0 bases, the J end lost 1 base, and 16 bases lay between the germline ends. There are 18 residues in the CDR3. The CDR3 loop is CASSEAPRGAWSNQPQHF. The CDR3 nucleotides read TGTGCCAGCAGTGAAGCCCCCAGGGGAGCGTGGAGCAATCAGCCCCAGCATTTT.

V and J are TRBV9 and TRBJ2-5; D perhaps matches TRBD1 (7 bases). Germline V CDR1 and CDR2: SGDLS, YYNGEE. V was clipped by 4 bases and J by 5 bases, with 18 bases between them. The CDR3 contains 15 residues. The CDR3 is CASSLGTAGGETQYF. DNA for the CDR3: TGTGCCAGCAGCCTCGGGACAGCTGGGGGGGAGACCCAGTACTTC.

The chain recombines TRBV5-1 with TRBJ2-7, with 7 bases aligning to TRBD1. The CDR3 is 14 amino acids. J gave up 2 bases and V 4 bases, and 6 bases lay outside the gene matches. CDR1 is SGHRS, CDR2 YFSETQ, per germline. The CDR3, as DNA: TGCGCCAGCAGCCTGGACAGGAGCCCCTACGAGCAGTACTTC. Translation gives CASSLDRSPYEQYF.

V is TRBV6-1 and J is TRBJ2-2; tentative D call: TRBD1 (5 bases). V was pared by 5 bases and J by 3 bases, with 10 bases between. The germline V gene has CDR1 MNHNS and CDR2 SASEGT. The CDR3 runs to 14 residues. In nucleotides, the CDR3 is TGTGCCAGCAGTAAAACAGGAGACACCGGGGAGCTGTTTTTT. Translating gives CASSKTGDTGELFF.

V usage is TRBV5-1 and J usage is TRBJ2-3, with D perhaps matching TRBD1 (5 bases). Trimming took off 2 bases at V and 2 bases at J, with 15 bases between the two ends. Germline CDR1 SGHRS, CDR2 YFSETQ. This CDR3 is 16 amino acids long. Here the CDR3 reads CASSFRQTQHTDTQYF. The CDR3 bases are TGCGCCAGCAGCTTTCGACAGACCCAACACACAGATACGCAGTATTTT.

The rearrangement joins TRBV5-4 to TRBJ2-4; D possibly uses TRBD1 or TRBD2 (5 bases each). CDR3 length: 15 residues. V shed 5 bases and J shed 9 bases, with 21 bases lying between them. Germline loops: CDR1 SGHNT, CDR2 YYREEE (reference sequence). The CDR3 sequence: CASSFRLGRGSIQYF. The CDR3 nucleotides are TGTGCCAGCAGTTTCCGTTTGGGACGGGGCAGCATTCAGTACTTC.

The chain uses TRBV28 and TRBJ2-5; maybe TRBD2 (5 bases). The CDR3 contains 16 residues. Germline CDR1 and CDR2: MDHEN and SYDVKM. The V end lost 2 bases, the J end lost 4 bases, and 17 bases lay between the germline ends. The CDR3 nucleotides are TGTGCCAGCAGTTTAGTAGGCCAGCAAGAGGGAGAGACCCAGTACTTC. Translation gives CASSLVGQQEGETQYF.

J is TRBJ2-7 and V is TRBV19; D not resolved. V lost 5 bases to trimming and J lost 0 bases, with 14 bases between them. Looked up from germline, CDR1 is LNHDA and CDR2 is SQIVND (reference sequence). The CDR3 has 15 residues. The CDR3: CASSPTLSSSYEQYF. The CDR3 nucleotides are TGTGCCAGTAGTCCCACCCTTTCCAGCTCCTACGAGCAGTACTTC.

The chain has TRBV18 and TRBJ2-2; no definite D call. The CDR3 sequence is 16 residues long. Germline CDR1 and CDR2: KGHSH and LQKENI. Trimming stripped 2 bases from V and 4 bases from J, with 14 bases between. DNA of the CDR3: TGTGCCAGCTCACCAATGTCCCGCGAAAGCACCGGGGAGCTGTTTTTT. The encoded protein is CASSPMSRESTGELFF. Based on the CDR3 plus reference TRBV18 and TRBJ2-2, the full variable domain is NAGVMQNPRHLVRRRGQEARLRCSPMKGHSHVYWYRQLPEEGLKFMVYLQKENIIDESGMPKERFSAEFPKEGPSILRIQQVVRGDSAAYFCASSPMSRESTGELFFGEGSRLTVL.

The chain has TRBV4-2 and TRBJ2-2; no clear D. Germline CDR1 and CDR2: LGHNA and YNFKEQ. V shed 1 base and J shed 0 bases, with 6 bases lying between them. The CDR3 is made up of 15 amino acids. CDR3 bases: TGTGCCAGCAGCCAAGCCATTTCGAACACCGGGGAGCTGTTTTTT. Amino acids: CASSQAISNTGELFF.

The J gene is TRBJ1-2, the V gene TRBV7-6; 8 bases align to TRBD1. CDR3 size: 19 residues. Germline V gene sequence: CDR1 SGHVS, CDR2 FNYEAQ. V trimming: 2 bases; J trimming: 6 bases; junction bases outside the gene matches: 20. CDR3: CASSLFAGQGQSGVNGYTF. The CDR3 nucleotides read TGTGCCAGCAGCTTATTCGCCGGACAGGGCCAATCCGGTGTGAATGGCTACACCTTC.

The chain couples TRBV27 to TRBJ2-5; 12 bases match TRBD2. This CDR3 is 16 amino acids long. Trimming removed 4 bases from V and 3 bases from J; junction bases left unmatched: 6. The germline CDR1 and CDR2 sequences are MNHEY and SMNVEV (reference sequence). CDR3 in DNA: TGTGCCAGCAGTTCAGCTAGCGGGAGGGCCAAAGAGACCCAGTACTTC. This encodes CASSSASGRAKETQYF.

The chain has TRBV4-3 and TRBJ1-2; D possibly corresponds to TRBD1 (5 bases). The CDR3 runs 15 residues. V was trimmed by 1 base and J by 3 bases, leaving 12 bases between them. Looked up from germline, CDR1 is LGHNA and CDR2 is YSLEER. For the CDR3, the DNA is TGCGCCAGCAGCCAAGGGCGACAGTTATACTATGGCTACACCTTC. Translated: CASSQGRQLYYGYTF.

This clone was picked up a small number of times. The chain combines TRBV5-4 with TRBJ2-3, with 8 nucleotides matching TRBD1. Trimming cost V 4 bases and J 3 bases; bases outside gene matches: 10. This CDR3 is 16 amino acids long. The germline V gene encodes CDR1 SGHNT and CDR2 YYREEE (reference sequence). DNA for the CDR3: TGTGCCAGCAGCCGCGGACAGGGTGGTTGGACAGATACGCAGTATTTT. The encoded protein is CASSRGQGGWTDTQYF.